Presented here are 21 T cell receptor beta chains from one specimen sequenced in a study of T cell clusters in autoimmune cytopenias. TRB rearrangements were amplified by touch-down multiplex PCR with mixed TRB-A/B primers. For each CDR3 protein, TCRdb gives one entry from its re-call of the multiplex PCR reads, without DNA. The table for this sample gives some 4,900 distinct CDR3 sequences. Each sample's input was 250 to 300 ng genomic DNA, approximately 37,500 genome equivalents. The same specimen was also included in a second study, on T cell repertoires in aging, cancer and after chemotherapy.

Sequencing was done on a sample of peripheral blood. The receptor set was obtained from a human donor with chronic lymphocytic leukemia. The donor label of this sample is uncertain.

CDR3 amino acids: CASSQVRDRDFQSSYNEQFF. V usage is TRBV4-2 and J usage is TRBJ2-1; TCRdb selects TRBD1, and the lack of DNA leaves this call unchecked. CDR1 is LGHNA, CDR2 YNFKEQ, per germline. CDR3 size: 20 residues.

This chain uses TRBV6-5 with TRBJ2-7; TCRdb indicates TRBD1, and absent DNA this call remains unverified. The CDR3 spans 14 residues. The germline V gene has CDR1 MNHEY and CDR2 SVGAGI. This chain's CDR3 is CASSRQGATYEQYF.

This chain uses TRBV6-2 or TRBV6-3 with TRBJ1-1; TCRdb indicates TRBD1, and absent DNA this call remains unverified. The germline V gene has CDR1 MNHEY and CDR2 SVGEGT. The CDR3 runs to 15 residues. The CDR3 is CASSTIGTFGTEAFF.

The chain has TRBV5-1 and TRBJ2-5. This CDR3 contains 15 residues. CDR1 SGHRS and CDR2 YFSETQ come from the germline V gene. The CDR3 is CASSAYGGSGETQYF.

Frequency places this clonotype as medium-sized (0.01 to 0.1%). This chain uses TRBV19 with TRBJ2-3; the TCRdb D gene call, TRBD2, has no DNA to confirm it. This CDR3 contains 16 residues. Germline-derived CDR1 and CDR2 are LNHDA and SQIVND (reference sequence). CDR3 sequence: CASSITTSSGGASQYF.

This sequence joins TRBV20-1 and TRBJ1-1. The CDR3 totals 13 residues. The germline gives CDR1 DFQATT, CDR2 SNEGSKA (reference sequence). The CDR3 spells CSARTPGTTEAFF.

The chain links TRBV5-4 to TRBJ2-5; TCRdb's D call of TRBD1 is untestable without DNA. CDR1 and CDR2 (germline): SGHNT, YYREEE (reference sequence). The CDR3 has 13 amino acids. The CDR3 reads CASSSPGQKTQYF.

This chain joins TRBV18 and TRBJ2-7. Germline-derived CDR1 and CDR2 are KGHSH and LQKENI. The CDR3 spans 14 residues. The CDR3 sequence: CASSPPGVTYEQYF.

The J gene is TRBJ1-1, the V gene TRBV6-5; lacking DNA, the TRBD1 call made by TCRdb goes unchecked. The germline gives CDR1 MNHEY, CDR2 SVGAGI. The CDR3 is 13 residues long. This CDR3 is CASSYGQRTEAFF.

This clonotype is classed as medium-sized by frequency. The chain joins TRBV6-2 or TRBV6-3 to TRBJ2-3. Germline CDR1 MNHEY, CDR2 SVGEGT. The CDR3 has 13 amino acids. The CDR3 is CASGPLAVYTQYF.

This sequence joins TRBV4-2 and TRBJ2-1; absent DNA, TCRdb's TRBD1 call cannot be checked. The CDR3 totals 16 residues. CDR1 is LGHNA, CDR2 YNFKEQ, per germline. The CDR3 is CASSQVGGGPYNEQFF.

The chain recombines TRBV4-1 with TRBJ1-4. This CDR3 has 13 residues. Germline loops: CDR1 MGHRA, CDR2 YSYEKL. The CDR3 protein is CASSRVQREKLFF.

The V and J genes are TRBV12-3 or TRBV12-4 and TRBJ1-5; TCRdb calls TRBD1, which cannot be checked without DNA. The length of the CDR3 is 17 residues. This CDR3 reads CASSLGTGTGGGQPQHF.

The J gene is TRBJ2-1, the V gene TRBV5-1; the TCRdb D gene call, TRBD1, has no DNA to confirm it. CDR1 is SGHRS, CDR2 YFSETQ, per germline. This CDR3 spans 15 amino acids. The CDR3 loop is CASRGWDRADNEQFF.

This rearrangement joins TRBV7-2 to TRBJ1-2. Germline CDR1 SGHTA, CDR2 FQGNSA. The CDR3 covers 16 residues. CDR3 residues: CASSLALSQPNSGYTF.

The J gene is TRBJ2-3, the V gene TRBV20-1; the D call of TRBD2 rests on TCRdb alone, since no DNA is present to check it. This CDR3 has 17 amino acids. Germline CDR1 is DFQATT and CDR2 is SNEGSKA (reference sequence). The CDR3 reads CSARAVTSGGMTDTQYF.

CDR3 residues: CASRARGRGNSPLHF. J is TRBJ1-6 and V is TRBV19; TCRdb gives TRBD1 as the D gene, but with no DNA this cannot be confirmed. The CDR3 runs 15 residues. Germline CDR1 reads LNHDA; CDR2 reads SQIVND (reference sequence).

This chain uses TRBV6-2 or TRBV6-3 with TRBJ1-5; the D call of TRBD1 rests on TCRdb alone, since no DNA is present to check it. CDR1 is MNHEY and CDR2 is SVGEGT in the germline V gene. The CDR3 runs to 17 residues. The CDR3: CASSSDSDREFHQPQHF.

The chain uses TRBV9 and TRBJ2-2; TCRdb indicates TRBD1, and absent DNA this call remains unverified. The CDR3 has 15 amino acids. Per germline, CDR1 SGDLS and CDR2 YYNGEE. The CDR3 region is CASSVGGWVTGELFF.

This chain uses TRBV6-1 with TRBJ1-3. The germline V gene has CDR1 MNHNS and CDR2 SASEGT. The CDR3 sequence is 13 residues long. The CDR3 is CASMPNSGNTIYF.

This chain joins TRBV6-5 and TRBJ1-6; the D call of TRBD1 rests on TCRdb alone, since no DNA is present to check it. The CDR3 covers 15 residues. The germline CDR1 and CDR2 sequences are MNHEY and SVGAGI. Here the CDR3 reads CASSLRQEYNSPLHF.